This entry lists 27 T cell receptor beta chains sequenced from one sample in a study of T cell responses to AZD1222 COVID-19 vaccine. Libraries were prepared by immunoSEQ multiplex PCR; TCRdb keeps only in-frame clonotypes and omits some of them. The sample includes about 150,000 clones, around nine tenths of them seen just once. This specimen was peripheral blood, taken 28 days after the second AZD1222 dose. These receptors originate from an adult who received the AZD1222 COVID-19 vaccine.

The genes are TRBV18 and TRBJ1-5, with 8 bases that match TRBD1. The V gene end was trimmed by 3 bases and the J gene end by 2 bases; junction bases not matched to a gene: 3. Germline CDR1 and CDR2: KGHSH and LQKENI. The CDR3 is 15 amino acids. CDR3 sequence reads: CASSPDRGGNQPQHF. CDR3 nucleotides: TGTGCCAGCTCACCCGACAGGGGTGGCAATCAGCCCCAGCATTTT.

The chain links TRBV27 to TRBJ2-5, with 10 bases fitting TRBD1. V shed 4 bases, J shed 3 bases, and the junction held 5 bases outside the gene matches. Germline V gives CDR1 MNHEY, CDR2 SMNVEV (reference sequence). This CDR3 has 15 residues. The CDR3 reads CASSSPGTGEETQYF. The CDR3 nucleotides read TGTGCCAGCAGTTCCCCCGGGACAGGGGAAGAGACCCAGTACTTC.

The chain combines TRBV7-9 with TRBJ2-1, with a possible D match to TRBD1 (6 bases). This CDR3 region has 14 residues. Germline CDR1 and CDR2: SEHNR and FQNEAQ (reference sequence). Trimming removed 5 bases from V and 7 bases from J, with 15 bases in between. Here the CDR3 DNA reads TGTGCCAGCAGCCCCCGGGACAAGGAAAATGAGCAGTTCTTC. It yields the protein CASSPRDKENEQFF.

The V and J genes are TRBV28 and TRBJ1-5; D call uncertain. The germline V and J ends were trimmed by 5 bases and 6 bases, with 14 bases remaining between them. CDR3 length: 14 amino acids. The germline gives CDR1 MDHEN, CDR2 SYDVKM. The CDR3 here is CASSGWGGIQPQHF. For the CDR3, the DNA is TGTGCCAGCAGTGGTTGGGGTGGGATTCAGCCCCAGCATTTT. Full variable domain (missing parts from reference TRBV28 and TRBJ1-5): DVKVTQSSRYLVKRTGEKVFLECVQDMDHENMFWYRQDPGLGLRLIYFSYDVKMKEKGDIPEGYSVSREKKERFSLILESASTNQTSMYLCASSGWGGIQPQHFGDGTRLSIL.

CDR3 amino acids: CAIGGGNSNQPQHF. The CDR3 nucleotides are TGTGCCATTGGGGGAGGGAATAGCAATCAGCCCCAGCATTTT. This chain uses TRBV24-1 with TRBJ1-5, with D possibly matching TRBD1 (5 bases). The germline CDR1 and CDR2 sequences are KGHDR and SFDVKD. Trimming removed 11 bases from V and 0 bases from J, with 13 bases in between. This CDR3 spans 14 amino acids.

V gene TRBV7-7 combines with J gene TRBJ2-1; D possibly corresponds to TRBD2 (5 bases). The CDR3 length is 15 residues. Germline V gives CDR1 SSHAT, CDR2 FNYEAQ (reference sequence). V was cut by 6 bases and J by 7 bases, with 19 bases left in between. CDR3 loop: CASSSTEGFQNEQFF. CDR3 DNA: TGTGCCAGCAGTTCCACTGAGGGCTTTCAAAATGAGCAGTTCTTC.

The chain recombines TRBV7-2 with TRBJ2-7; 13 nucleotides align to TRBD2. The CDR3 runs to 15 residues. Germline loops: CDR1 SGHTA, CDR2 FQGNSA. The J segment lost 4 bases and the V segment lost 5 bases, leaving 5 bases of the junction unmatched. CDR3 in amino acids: CASSATSGRSYEQYF. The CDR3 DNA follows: TGTGCCAGCAGCGCGACTAGCGGGAGGAGTTACGAGCAGTACTTC.

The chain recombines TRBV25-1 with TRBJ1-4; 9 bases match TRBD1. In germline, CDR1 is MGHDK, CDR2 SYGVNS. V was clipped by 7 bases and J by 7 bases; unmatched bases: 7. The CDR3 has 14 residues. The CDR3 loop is CASTRTGAFEKLFF. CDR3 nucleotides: TGTGCCAGCACCCGGACAGGGGCATTTGAAAAACTGTTTTTT.

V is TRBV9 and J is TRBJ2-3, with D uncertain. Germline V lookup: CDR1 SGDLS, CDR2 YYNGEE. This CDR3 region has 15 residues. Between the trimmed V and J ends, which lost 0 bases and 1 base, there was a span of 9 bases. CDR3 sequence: CASSVEPGRTDTQYF. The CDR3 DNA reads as TGTGCCAGCAGCGTAGAGCCAGGTCGCACAGATACGCAGTATTTT.

The CDR3 DNA sequence: TGTGCCAGCAGTTTCGGGACACCCGGGGAGCTGTTTTTT. This translates into CASSFGTPGELFF. V usage is TRBV5-4 and J usage is TRBJ2-2; maybe TRBD1 (6 bases). V was cut by 5 bases and J by 6 bases, with 11 bases left in between. Germline-derived CDR1 and CDR2 are SGHNT and YYREEE (reference sequence). This CDR3 is built from 13 residues. The complete variable domain, with remaining parts taken from reference TRBV5-4 and TRBJ2-2, reads ETGVTQSPTHLIKTRGQQVTLRCSSQSGHNTVSWYQQALGQGPQFIFQYYREEENGRGNFPPRFSGLQFPNYSSELNVNALELDDSALYLCASSFGTPGELFFGEGSRLTVL.

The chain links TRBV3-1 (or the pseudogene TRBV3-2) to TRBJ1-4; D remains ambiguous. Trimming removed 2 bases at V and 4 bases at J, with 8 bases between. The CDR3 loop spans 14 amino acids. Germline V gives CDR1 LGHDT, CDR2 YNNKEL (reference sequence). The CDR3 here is CASSQYEGNEKLFF. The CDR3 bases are TGTGCCAGCAGCCAATATGAGGGTAATGAAAAACTGTTTTTT.

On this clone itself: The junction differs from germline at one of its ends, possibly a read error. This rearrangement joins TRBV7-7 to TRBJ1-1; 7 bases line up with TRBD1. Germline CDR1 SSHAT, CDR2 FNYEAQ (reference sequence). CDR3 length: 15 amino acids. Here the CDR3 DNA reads TGTGCTAGCAGTTACACCGGGACAGTGAACACTGAAGCTTTCTTT. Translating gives CASSYTGTVNTEAFF.

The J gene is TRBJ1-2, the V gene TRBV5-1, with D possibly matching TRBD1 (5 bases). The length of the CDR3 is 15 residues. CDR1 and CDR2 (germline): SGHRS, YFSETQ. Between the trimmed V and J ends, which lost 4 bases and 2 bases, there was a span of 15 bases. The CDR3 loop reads CASSINRDGNYGYTF. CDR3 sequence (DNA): TGCGCCAGCAGCATCAACCGGGACGGCAACTATGGCTACACCTTC.

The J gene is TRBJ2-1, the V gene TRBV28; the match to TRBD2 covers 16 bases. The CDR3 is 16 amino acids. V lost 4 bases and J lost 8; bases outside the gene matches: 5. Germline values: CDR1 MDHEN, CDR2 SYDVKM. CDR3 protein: CASSSMGLAGGDEQFF. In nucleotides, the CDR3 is TGTGCCAGCAGTTCCATGGGACTAGCGGGAGGGGATGAGCAGTTCTTC. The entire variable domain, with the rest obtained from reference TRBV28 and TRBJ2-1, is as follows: DVKVTQSSRYLVKRTGEKVFLECVQDMDHENMFWYRQDPGLGLRLIYFSYDVKMKEKGDIPEGYSVSREKKERFSLILESASTNQTSMYLCASSSMGLAGGDEQFFGPGTRLTVL.

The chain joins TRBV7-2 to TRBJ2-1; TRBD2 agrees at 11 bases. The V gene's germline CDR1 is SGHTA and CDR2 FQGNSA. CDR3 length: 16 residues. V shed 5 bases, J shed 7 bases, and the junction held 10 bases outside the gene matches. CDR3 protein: CASSPIPSGGRNEQFF. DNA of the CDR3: TGTGCCAGCAGCCCCATTCCTAGCGGGGGGAGGAATGAGCAGTTCTTC.

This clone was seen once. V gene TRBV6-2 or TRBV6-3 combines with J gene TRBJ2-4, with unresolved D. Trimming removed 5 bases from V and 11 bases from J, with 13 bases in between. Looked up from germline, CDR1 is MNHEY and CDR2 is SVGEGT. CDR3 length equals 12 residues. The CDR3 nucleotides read TGTGCCAGCAGTCCCCAGTCGGAGTTTCAGTACTTC. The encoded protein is CASSPQSEFQYF.

The CDR3 DNA follows: TGTGCCAGCAGTTTATCGACCAGGGGTGAGCAGTTCTTC. It is translated as CASSLSTRGEQFF. The chain has TRBV27 and TRBJ2-1; D may be TRBD1 (6 bases). This CDR3 comprises 13 residues. Trimming cost V 0 bases and J 9 bases, with 9 bases left between them. Per germline, CDR1 MNHEY and CDR2 SMNVEV (reference sequence).

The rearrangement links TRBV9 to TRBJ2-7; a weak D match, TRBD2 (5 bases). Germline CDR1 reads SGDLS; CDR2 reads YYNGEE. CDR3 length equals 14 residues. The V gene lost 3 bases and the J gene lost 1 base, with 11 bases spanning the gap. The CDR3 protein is CASSEADKSYEQYF. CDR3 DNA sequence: TGTGCCAGCAGCGAAGCGGATAAATCCTACGAGCAGTACTTC. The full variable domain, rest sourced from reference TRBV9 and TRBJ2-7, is DSGVTQTPKHLITATGQRVTLRCSPRSGDLSVYWYQQSLDQGLQFLIQYYNGEERAKGNILERFSAQQFPDLHSELNLSSLELGDSALYFCASSEADKSYEQYFGPGTRLTVT.

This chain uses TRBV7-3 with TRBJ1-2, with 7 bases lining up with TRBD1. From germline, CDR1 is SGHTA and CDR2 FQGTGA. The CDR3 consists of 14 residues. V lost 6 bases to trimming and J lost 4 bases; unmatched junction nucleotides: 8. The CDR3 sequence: CASSPTGEGYGYTF. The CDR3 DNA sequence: TGTGCCAGCAGTCCTACAGGGGAGGGCTATGGCTACACCTTC.

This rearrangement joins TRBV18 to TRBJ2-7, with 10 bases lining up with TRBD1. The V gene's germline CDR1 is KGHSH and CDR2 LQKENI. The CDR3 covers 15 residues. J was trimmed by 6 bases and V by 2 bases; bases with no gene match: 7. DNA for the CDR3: TGTGCCAGCTCACCAGGGACAGGGGCAAGGTCCGAGCAGTACTTC. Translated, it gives CASSPGTGARSEQYF. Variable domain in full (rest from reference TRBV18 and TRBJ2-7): NAGVMQNPRHLVRRRGQEARLRCSPMKGHSHVYWYRQLPEEGLKFMVYLQKENIIDESGMPKERFSAEFPKEGPSILRIQQVVRGDSAAYFCASSPGTGARSEQYFGPGTRLTVT.

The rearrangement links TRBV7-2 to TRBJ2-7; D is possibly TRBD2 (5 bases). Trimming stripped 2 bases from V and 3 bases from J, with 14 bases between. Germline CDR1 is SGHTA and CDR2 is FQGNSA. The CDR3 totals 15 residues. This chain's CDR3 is CASSLLKGAYYEQYF. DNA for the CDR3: TGTGCCAGCAGCTTATTGAAGGGAGCATACTACGAGCAGTACTTC.

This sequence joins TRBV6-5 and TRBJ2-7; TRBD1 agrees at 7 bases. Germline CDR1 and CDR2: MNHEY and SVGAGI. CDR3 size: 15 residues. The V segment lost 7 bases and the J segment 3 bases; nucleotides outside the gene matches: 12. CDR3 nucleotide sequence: TGTGCCAGCATGAAAGGTCTGGCAGGGGGCTACGAGCAGTACTTC. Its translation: CASMKGLAGGYEQYF.

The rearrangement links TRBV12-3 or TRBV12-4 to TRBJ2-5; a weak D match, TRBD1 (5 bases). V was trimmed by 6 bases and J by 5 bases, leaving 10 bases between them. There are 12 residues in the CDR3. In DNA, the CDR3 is TGTGCCAGCAGCCCAGGGTCGGAGACCCAGTACTTC. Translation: CASSPGSETQYF.

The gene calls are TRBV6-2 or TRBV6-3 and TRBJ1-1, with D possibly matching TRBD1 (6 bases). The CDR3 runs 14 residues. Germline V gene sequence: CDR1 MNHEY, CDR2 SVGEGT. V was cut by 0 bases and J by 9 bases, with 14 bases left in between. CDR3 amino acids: CASSYSGGIAQAFF. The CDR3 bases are TGTGCCAGCAGTTACTCAGGGGGGATCGCCCAAGCTTTCTTT.

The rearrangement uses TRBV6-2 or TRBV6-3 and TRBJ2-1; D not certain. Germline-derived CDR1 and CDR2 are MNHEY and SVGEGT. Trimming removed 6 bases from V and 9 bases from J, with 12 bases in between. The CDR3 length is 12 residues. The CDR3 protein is CASSPRPGEQFF. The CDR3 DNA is TGTGCCAGCAGCCCGCGCCCCGGTGAGCAGTTCTTC.

CDR3 protein: CASSPDGLGQFF. CDR3 nucleotides: TGTGCCAGCAGCCCCGACGGGCTTGGGCAGTTCTTC. The chain carries TRBV12-3 or TRBV12-4 and TRBJ2-1; D is uncertain. V gave up 6 bases and J gave up 12 bases, with 15 bases separating them. The CDR3 sequence is 12 residues long.

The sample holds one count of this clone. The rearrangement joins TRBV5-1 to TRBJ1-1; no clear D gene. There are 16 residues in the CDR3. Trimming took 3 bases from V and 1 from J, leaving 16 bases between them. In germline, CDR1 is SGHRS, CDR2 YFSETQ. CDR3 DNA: TGCGCCAGCAGCTGGACCCCGCCCCCAGCGAACACTGAAGCTTTCTTT. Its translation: CASSWTPPPANTEAFF.